The clone carrying this TCR beta chain appeared a few times. The same CDR3 can be traced to other DNA sequences in this sample. PBMC DNA, left unsorted, was sequenced on ten immunoSEQ deep assay plates. Libraries were prepared by immunoSEQ multiplex PCR; TCRdb keeps only in-frame clonotypes and omits some of them. The sample yields around 500,000 clones, around 79% seen once. This specimen comes from a study of shared clonotypes between healthy human individuals. CDR3 length: 14 amino acids. The junction had 2 bases not matched to a gene; V was cut back by 3 bases and J by 1 base. Germline values: CDR1 KGHSH, CDR2 LQKENI.

The sequenced sample was PBMCs. This chain uses TRBV18 with TRBJ1-1; 7 nucleotides line up with TRBD1. The clonotype originates from a woman in her thirties or forties in good health. Some clones in this sample may be carry-over from other donors' samples. For the CDR3, the DNA is TGTGCCAGCTCACCGACAGGGACGAACACTGAAGCTTTCTTT. It yields the protein CASSPTGTNTEAFF.